The entry that follows covers one T cell receptor beta chain sequence. The antigen remains unidentified. The source of the sample is a study of T cell responses to AZD1222 COVID-19 vaccine. Sequenced by immunoSEQ multiplex PCR; TCRdb stores in-frame clones only, minus some. The sample contains some 150,000 clones, 82% of which appear only once. Regarding the study as a whole: None of the repertoires were sampled until the peak T cell response had passed. Donor demographics were predominantly white British with a female majority; clonal diversity may be underestimated. Nearly half of the spike-specific TCRs reportedly recognize variant regions that carry no mutations.

Deletions cut 3 bases from V and 7 bases from J, with 13 bases between. The CDR3 is 15 amino acids. Germline CDR1 LNHDA, CDR2 SQIVND (reference sequence). This sequence joins TRBV19 and TRBJ1-6; D uncertain. Sequenced material: peripheral blood, taken on day 0 of MenACWY control vaccination. The source of this sequence is an adult in good health. In nucleotides, the CDR3 is TGTGCCAGTAGTATCCCGGGTACCGACAATTCACCCCTCCACTTT. It is translated as CASSIPGTDNSPLHF. The variable domain in full, completed from reference TRBV19 and TRBJ1-6, reads DGGITQSPKYLFRKEGQNVTLSCEQNLNHDAMYWYRQDPGQGLRLIYYSQIVNDFQKGDIAEGYSVSREKKESFPLTVTSAQKNPTAFYLCASSIPGTDNSPLHFGNGTRLTVT.